The 28 T cell receptor beta chains below were found in one sample sequenced in a study of cytomegalovirus exposure and HLA in healthy donors. The primer mix had 60 Vbeta and 13 Jbeta primers. Data came from immunoSEQ multiplex PCR; TCRdb stores just in-frame clones and leaves some out. The sample has some 89,000 clones, about four fifths seen once. Material for sequencing was PBMCs. Every receptor here comes from a woman between 40 and 55 years old in good health and CMV-seropositive.

The chain joins TRBV5-1 to TRBJ2-1; the match to TRBD2 covers 13 bases. The germline V gene encodes CDR1 SGHRS and CDR2 YFSETQ. The V gene end was trimmed by 7 bases and the J gene end by 6 bases; junction bases not matched to a gene: 22. The CDR3 length is 20 residues. CDR3 in amino acids: CASAPGLAGPPGISGNEQFF. CDR3 coding DNA: TGCGCCAGCGCCCCGGGACTAGCGGGACCTCCGGGGATCTCCGGCAATGAGCAGTTCTTC.

The V call is TRBV6-5, the J call TRBJ1-1; TRBD1 might be the D (5 bases). V gave up 2 bases and J gave up 1 base, with 11 bases separating them. The CDR3 is made up of 15 amino acids. CDR1 MNHEY and CDR2 SVGAGI come from the germline V gene. The CDR3 sequence is CASSYGGWGNTEAFF. Here the CDR3 DNA reads TGTGCCAGCAGTTACGGGGGGTGGGGGAACACTGAAGCTTTCTTT.

The gene calls are TRBV15 and TRBJ1-5; 9 bases map to TRBD1. The CDR3 is 15 residues long. Per germline, CDR1 LNHNV and CDR2 YYDKDF (reference sequence). Trimming took 5 bases from V and 4 from J; bases not matched to a gene: 6. The CDR3 DNA reads TGTGCCACCAGCCAAGACAGGGGGACGAATCAGCCCCAGCATTTT. Its protein is CATSQDRGTNQPQHF.

This chain uses TRBV6-1 with TRBJ1-5, with no clear D. Trimming removed 3 bases from V and 3 bases from J, with 6 bases in between. The CDR3 is made up of 13 amino acids. Germline CDR1 reads MNHNS; CDR2 reads SASEGT. The CDR3 reads CASSDQLNQPQHF. As DNA, the CDR3 is TGTGCCAGCAGTGATCAACTCAATCAGCCCCAGCATTTT.

The rearrangement links TRBV19 to TRBJ2-3; D is perhaps TRBD2 (6 bases). Germline-derived CDR1 and CDR2 are LNHDA and SQIVND (reference sequence). The CDR3 is 15 residues long. The V gene lost 3 bases and the J gene lost 5 bases, with 15 bases spanning the gap. The DNA for the CDR3 is TGTGCCAGTAGTATTGGGGGGAGGCATGGAGATACGCAGTATTTT. Translated: CASSIGGRHGDTQYF.

The chain has TRBV18 and TRBJ2-2; tentatively, D is TRBD2 (6 bases). V gave up 0 bases and J gave up 5 bases, with 13 bases separating them. This CDR3 is 16 amino acids long. Germline V gene data show CDR1 as KGHSH and CDR2 as LQKENI. The CDR3 is CASSPPSGTLTGELFF. CDR3 in DNA: TGTGCCAGCTCACCACCGTCCGGGACTTTGACCGGGGAGCTGTTTTTT. The whole variable domain, remainder taken from reference TRBV18 and TRBJ2-2, is NAGVMQNPRHLVRRRGQEARLRCSPMKGHSHVYWYRQLPEEGLKFMVYLQKENIIDESGMPKERFSAEFPKEGPSILRIQQVVRGDSAAYFCASSPPSGTLTGELFFGEGSRLTVL.

The V gene is TRBV9, the J gene TRBJ1-2, with D possibly being TRBD1 (6 bases). CDR1 SGDLS and CDR2 YYNGEE come from the germline V gene. The CDR3 is made up of 13 amino acids. Deletions cut 4 bases from V and 0 bases from J, with 7 bases between. CDR3 nucleotides: TGTGCCAGCAGCACAGGGACTAACTATGGCTACACCTTC. It is translated as CASSTGTNYGYTF.

The chain combines TRBV2 with TRBJ1-4; 7 bases match TRBD1. The junction had 4 bases not matched to a gene; V was cut back by 6 bases and J by 3 bases. CDR1 and CDR2 (germline): SNHLY, FYNNEI. The length of the CDR3 is 14 residues. The DNA for the CDR3 is TGTGCCAGCAGGCCGGGACAGCCTAATGAAAAACTGTTTTTT. Its translation is CASRPGQPNEKLFF.

This clone is termed medium-sized. This chain links TRBV6-1 with TRBJ2-1; TRBD2 matches at 7 bases. V lost 0 bases, J lost 6 bases, and 8 bases stayed unmatched. The CDR3 contains 16 residues. Germline CDR1 MNHNS, CDR2 SASEGT. CDR3 DNA sequence: TGTGCCAGCAGTGAAGCGGGAAGGGACTATATCAATGAGCAGTTCTTC. This encodes CASSEAGRDYINEQFF.

The V call is TRBV6-1, the J call TRBJ1-1; unclear D gene. This CDR3 spans 15 amino acids. V was pared by 6 bases and J by 3 bases, with 17 bases between. Germline loops: CDR1 MNHNS, CDR2 SASEGT. In DNA form, the CDR3 reads TGTGCCAGCAGCGCCCGACGGGGTTATGACACTGAAGCTTTCTTT. Protein product: CASSARRGYDTEAFF.

Comments on this clone: Other DNA variants within this sample encode the same CDR3. The J gene is TRBJ2-1, the V gene TRBV11-2, with D perhaps TRBD1 (5 bases). The CDR3 consists of 13 residues. Trimming shortened V by 1 base and J by 16 bases, and 17 bases separated the two germline ends. The germline CDR1 and CDR2 sequences are SGHAT and FQNNGV. CDR3 DNA sequence: TGTGCCAGCAGCTTAGGCCTCAATGGGGCGCAATTCTTC. This codes for CASSLGLNGAQFF.

The J gene is TRBJ2-2, the V gene TRBV5-1; D is perhaps TRBD1 (5 bases). V was trimmed by 0 bases and J by 4 bases, leaving 7 bases between them. CDR3 length: 14 amino acids. Germline CDR1 and CDR2: SGHRS and YFSETQ. The CDR3 reads CASSLVGATGELFF. In DNA, the CDR3 is TGCGCCAGCAGCTTGGTTGGGGCCACCGGGGAGCTGTTTTTT.

This sequence joins TRBV7-8 and TRBJ2-3, with D possibly being TRBD2 (5 bases). Looked up from germline, CDR1 is SGHVS and CDR2 is FQNEAQ. The CDR3 extends over 14 amino acids. The V end lost 5 bases, the J end lost 2 bases, and 11 bases lay between the germline ends. The chain's CDR3 is CASSQHGNTDTQYF. In DNA, the CDR3 is TGTGCCAGCAGCCAACACGGGAACACAGATACGCAGTATTTT. Based on the CDR3 plus reference TRBV7-8 and TRBJ2-3, the full variable domain is GAGVSQSPRYKVAKRGQDVALRCDPISGHVSLFWYQQALGQGPEFLTYFQNEAQLDKSGLPSDRFFAERPEGSVSTLKIQRTQQEDSAVYLCASSQHGNTDTQYFGPGTRLTVL.

V and J are TRBV5-1 and TRBJ2-7, with D perhaps TRBD1 (6 bases). V dropped 6 bases and J dropped 3 bases, with 34 bases sitting between them. This CDR3 is 20 amino acids long. Germline CDR1 is SGHRS and CDR2 is YFSETQ. CDR3 DNA sequence: TGCGCCAGCACACCCGCCTCGGGCCGGGACACCGGAACACACTTCTACGAGCAGTACTTC. This sequence encodes CASTPASGRDTGTHFYEQYF.

Note on this clone: Compared with germline, one end of the junction differs, possibly owing to a read error. The chain joins TRBV7-9 to TRBJ2-7, with TRBD1 matching 7 bases. Looked up from germline, CDR1 is SEHNR and CDR2 is FQNEAQ (reference sequence). This CDR3 comprises 14 residues. The CDR3 reads CSSSLVGQGDEQYF. CDR3 DNA sequence: TGTTCCAGCAGCTTAGTAGGCCAGGGGGACGAGCAGTACTTC. The entire variable domain, with the rest obtained from reference TRBV7-9 and TRBJ2-7, is as follows: DTGVSQNPRHKITKRGQNVTFRCDPISEHNRLYWYRQTLGQGPEFLTYFQNEAQLEKSRLLSDRFSAERPKGSFSTLEIQRTEQGDSAMYLCSSSLVGQGDEQYFGPGTRLTVT.

This chain joins TRBV7-9 and TRBJ2-3; D is unclear. Germline CDR1 and CDR2: SEHNR and FQNEAQ (reference sequence). This CDR3 has 12 residues. Trimming took off 2 bases at V and 6 bases at J, with 6 bases between the two ends. DNA of the CDR3: TGTGCCAGCAGCTTATTCCTGGATACGCAGTATTTT. Encoded protein: CASSLFLDTQYF.

The CDR3 protein is CASRPQGWYTGELFF. The DNA of the CDR3 is TGTGCCAGCAGGCCACAGGGTTGGTACACCGGGGAGCTGTTTTTT. V is TRBV28 and J is TRBJ2-2; TRBD1 is a possible D gene (6 bases). Per germline, CDR1 MDHEN and CDR2 SYDVKM. V was pared by 6 bases and J by 3 bases, with 14 bases between. The CDR3 runs to 15 residues.

This rearrangement joins TRBV6-5 to TRBJ1-2, with D unclear. V was clipped by 8 bases and J by 10 bases, with 17 bases between them. Looked up from germline, CDR1 is MNHEY and CDR2 is SVGAGI. CDR3 length: 12 residues. CDR3 coding DNA: TGTGCCAGCGTTAGCGGGCATAGAGACTACACCTTC. It specifies CASVSGHRDYTF.

The chain has TRBV6-1 and TRBJ1-4; D might be TRBD1 (6 bases). Trimming stripped 4 bases from V and 4 bases from J, with 10 bases between. CDR1 MNHNS and CDR2 SASEGT come from the germline V gene. This CDR3 has 14 amino acids. The chain's CDR3 is CASSGTVNNEKLFF. CDR3 nucleotides: TGTGCCAGCAGTGGGACAGTAAATAATGAAAAACTGTTTTTT.

V gene TRBV10-3 combines with J gene TRBJ2-1; D is uncertain. The CDR3 is 15 residues long. V was cut by 0 bases and J by 8 bases, with 14 bases left in between. In germline, CDR1 is ENHRY, CDR2 SYGVKD. CDR3 DNA sequence: TGTGCCATCAGTGAGTCAGAGTTACTTACGGATGAGCAGTTCTTC. Its translation: CAISESELLTDEQFF.

The chain's CDR3 is CASSQETSQETQYF. The DNA of the CDR3 is TGCGCCAGCAGCCAAGAGACATCTCAAGAGACCCAGTACTTC. The chain recombines TRBV4-1 with TRBJ2-5, with D unclear. The CDR3 spans 14 residues. CDR1 and CDR2 (germline): MGHRA, YSYEKL. V was pared by 0 bases and J by 2 bases, with 7 bases between.

The chain uses TRBV2 and TRBJ2-7; 8 positions match TRBD2. From germline, CDR1 is SNHLY and CDR2 FYNNEI. CDR3 length: 15 amino acids. V lost 5 bases, J lost 6 bases, and 12 bases stayed unmatched. The CDR3 protein is CASSSTGGEGREQYF. The CDR3, as DNA: TGTGCCAGCAGTTCCACCGGGGGGGAGGGTCGCGAGCAGTACTTC. The full variable domain, rest sourced from reference TRBV2 and TRBJ2-7, is EPEVTQTPSHQVTQMGQEVILRCVPISNHLYFYWYRQILGQKVEFLVSFYNNEISEKSEIFDDQFSVERPDGSNFTLKIRSTKLEDSAMYFCASSSTGGEGREQYFGPGTRLTVT.

This sequence joins TRBV2 and TRBJ2-1; no reliable D call. Germline V gene lookup returns CDR1 SNHLY and CDR2 FYNNEI. The V and J ends lost 4 bases and 7 bases respectively, with 11 bases between them. The CDR3 contains 13 residues. The CDR3 DNA is TGTGCCAGCAGTGTTCGTGGCGGTAATGAGCAGTTCTTC. This translates into CASSVRGGNEQFF.

This chain uses TRBV5-1 with TRBJ2-7, with 7 bases that match TRBD1. CDR1 SGHRS and CDR2 YFSETQ come from the germline V gene. Trimming at V came to 0 bases and at J to 3 bases, leaving 6 bases not matched to a gene. The CDR3 covers 15 residues. The CDR3 spells CASSLVPGGIYEQYF. The CDR3 DNA is TGCGCCAGCAGCTTGGTACCAGGGGGAATCTACGAGCAGTACTTC.

The chain carries TRBV2 and TRBJ1-1; TRBD1 aligns across 7 bases. Germline assignment: CDR1 SNHLY and CDR2 FYNNEI. CDR3 length: 13 amino acids. Unmatched junction bases numbered 1, after V lost 6 bases and J lost 0 bases. CDR3 sequence reads: CASRGQMNTEAFF. CDR3 DNA sequence: TGTGCCAGCAGGGGACAGATGAACACTGAAGCTTTCTTT. The variable domain in full, completed from reference TRBV2 and TRBJ1-1, reads EPEVTQTPSHQVTQMGQEVILRCVPISNHLYFYWYRQILGQKVEFLVSFYNNEISEKSEIFDDQFSVERPDGSNFTLKIRSTKLEDSAMYFCASRGQMNTEAFFGQGTRLTVV.

The chain links TRBV6-5 to TRBJ2-5; a possible D gene is TRBD1 (6 bases). The V end lost 6 bases, the J end lost 2 bases, and 13 bases lay between the germline ends. CDR1 and CDR2 (germline): MNHEY, SVGAGI. CDR3 length: 14 residues. The CDR3 loop is CASSGEDRQETQYF. The CDR3 DNA reads as TGTGCCAGCAGCGGCGAGGACAGACAAGAGACCCAGTACTTC.

Only one count was recorded for this clone. The chain carries TRBV7-2 and TRBJ2-5; weak D call: TRBD2 (6 bases). Trimming removed 1 base from V and 4 bases from J, with 19 bases in between. Germline-derived CDR1 and CDR2 are SGHTA and FQGNSA. This CDR3 comprises 17 residues. Here the CDR3 reads CASSLDPGIRGGETQYF. In nucleotides, the CDR3 is TGTGCCAGCAGCTTAGACCCTGGGATACGGGGAGGAGAGACCCAGTACTTC.

This sequence joins TRBV11-2 and TRBJ2-7, with D tentatively TRBD1 (5 bases). This CDR3 has 14 amino acids. The V end lost 3 bases, the J end lost 5 bases, and 14 bases lay between the germline ends. Germline CDR1 is SGHAT and CDR2 is FQNNGV. The CDR3 region has the DNA TGTGCCAGCAGCTTCGTGCAGGGCGTTGACGAGCAGTACTTC. Translated, it gives CASSFVQGVDEQYF.